The 3 T cell receptor beta chains presented below share a single source sample, sequenced in a study of cytomegalovirus exposure and HLA in healthy donors. The study ran its PCR with 60 Vbeta and 13 Jbeta primers. Profiling relied on immunoSEQ multiplex PCR, and the TCRdb table lists in-frame clones only, not all of them. The data contain roughly 68,000 clones, 60% to 80% of them seen just once; the ten biggest clones take up more than 5%. Source material: PBMCs. The receptors derive from a male donor in good health and CMV-seropositive.

This clone was detected a few times. The rearrangement links TRBV6-1 to TRBJ1-4; D unclear. The V end was cut by 4 bases, the J end by 6 bases, with 12 bases between. The CDR3 is 14 residues long. Germline V gives CDR1 MNHNS, CDR2 SASEGT. The DNA for the CDR3 is TGTGCCAGCAGTGCCGGTAGATCGGATGAAAAACTGTTTTTT. Amino acid sequence: CASSAGRSDEKLFF.

CDR3 bases: TGTGCCAGCAGCAGAGGACAGCGACTTAACTATGGCTACACCTTC. It specifies CASSRGQRLNYGYTF. V gene TRBV7-2 combines with J gene TRBJ1-2; possibly TRBD1 for D (6 bases). Germline loops: CDR1 SGHTA, CDR2 FQGNSA. Trimming took 5 bases from V and 1 from J, leaving 14 bases between them. The length of the CDR3 is 15 residues.

The chain uses TRBV18 and TRBJ1-1; D unresolved. The V and J ends lost 1 base and 5 bases respectively, with 11 bases between them. This CDR3 has 14 amino acids. Germline assignment: CDR1 KGHSH and CDR2 LQKENI. CDR3: CASSPQLGETEAFF. For the CDR3, the DNA is TGTGCCAGCTCACCACAGCTCGGGGAGACTGAAGCTTTCTTT. The complete variable domain, with remaining parts taken from reference TRBV18 and TRBJ1-1, reads NAGVMQNPRHLVRRRGQEARLRCSPMKGHSHVYWYRQLPEEGLKFMVYLQKENIIDESGMPKERFSAEFPKEGPSILRIQQVVRGDSAAYFCASSPQLGETEAFFGQGTRLTVV.